This TCR beta chain was sequenced for a study of blood T cells in healthy people across ages. Points from the study as a whole: Naive T cell percentage showed a strong correlation with the diversity of TCR beta. Calculation of diversity from one million T cells yielded estimates considered to be underestimates.

The authors ran a second PCR of about 7 to 12 cycles using a sample-barcoded 5' primer and a J-beta primer mix. A 12-random-nucleotide template-switch adaptor tagged each cDNA molecule. TCRdb reanalysed the 5' RACE reads using MiXCR and keeps one entry per CDR3 protein. The repertoire holds 1.8 million or so distinct CDR3 sequences, with about 39% as singletons. In the case of this clonotype: Its antigen is still unknown.

Per individual sample, total RNA of at least 5.5 micrograms was extracted. The specimen sequenced was blood. This TCR came from a human donor in good health.

The CDR3 DNA reads as TGTGCCAGCAGCTTGGTGGGGACCTCCCCCTACGAGCAGTACTTC. It translates to CASSLVGTSPYEQYF. This sequence joins TRBV5-5 and TRBJ2-7; D tentatively fits TRBD1 or TRBD2 (5 bases each). Trimming removed 0 bases at V and 2 bases at J, with 12 bases between. CDR1 and CDR2 (germline): SGHKS, YYEKEE (reference sequence). The CDR3 runs to 15 residues.